One sample yielded the 8 T cell receptor beta chains listed below, sequenced in a study of T cells in Graves' hyperthyroidism and ophthalmopathy. Amplification targeted TCR beta CDR3 regions from RNA transcripts. When the TCR CDR3 underwent first-round RT-PCR, the HTBI primer set was used. Using its own MiXCR run on the multiplex PCR reads, TCRdb lists one record per CDR3 protein. The repertoire holds around 620,000 distinct CDR3 sequences, with approximately 15% as singletons. Sequenced material: blood. Source of these receptors: a woman aged 18-30 years with Graves' ophthalmopathy.

This clonotype came up many times. This rearrangement joins TRBV11-2 to TRBJ1-1; no clear D gene. This CDR3 is built from 18 residues. Germline V CDR1 and CDR2: SGHAT, FQNNGV. Trimming pared 2 bases from V and 1 base from J, leaving 20 bases between. CDR3 DNA sequence: TGTGCCAGCAGCTTATTTAATTTTGGGGAGTCAGGGAACACTGAAGCTTTCTTT. This sequence encodes CASSLFNFGESGNTEAFF.

The gene calls are TRBV9 and TRBJ2-1; 7 bases map to TRBD1. V was pared by 3 bases and J by 5 bases, with 8 bases of the junction left unmatched. Looked up from germline, CDR1 is SGDLS and CDR2 is YYNGEE. The CDR3 totals 15 residues. For the CDR3, the DNA is TGTGCCAGCAGCGAGAGGACAGGCCGAAACAATGAGCAGTTCTTC. Translation: CASSERTGRNNEQFF.

The chain is built from TRBV27 and TRBJ1-6; D unclear. V was shortened by 7 bases and J by 0 bases, with 1 base between the two germline ends. CDR1 is MNHEY, CDR2 SMNVEV, per germline (reference sequence). This CDR3 spans 12 amino acids. The CDR3 is CASTSYNSPLHF. The CDR3 region has the DNA TGTGCCAGCACCTCCTATAATTCACCCCTCCACTTT.

In this sample, this clonotype turned up a few times. This sequence joins TRBV4-2 and TRBJ2-7, with D perhaps TRBD1 (7 bases). The germline V gene encodes CDR1 LGHNA and CDR2 YNFKEQ. V lost 4 bases and J 7 bases, leaving 20 bases between the germline ends. This CDR3 contains 15 residues. The CDR3 loop is CASSPPSGGRREQYF. The CDR3, as DNA: TGTGCCAGCAGCCCCCCCTCAGGGGGGCGGAGGGAGCAGTACTTC.

This clonotype has a handful of counts. This sequence joins TRBV4-1 and TRBJ2-7; the D gene is possibly TRBD2 (5 bases). V lost 4 bases, J lost 0 bases, and 19 bases lay in between. The CDR3 is 17 residues long. Germline-derived CDR1 and CDR2 are MGHRA and YSYEKL. CDR3 sequence: CASSPLPPEVSSYEQYF. CDR3 DNA: TGCGCCAGCAGCCCCCTTCCGCCGGAGGTGTCCTCCTACGAGCAGTACTTC.

This clonotype was recorded a few times. V gene TRBV7-8 combines with J gene TRBJ2-1; 8 bases fit TRBD2. V was pared by 5 bases and J by 2 bases, with 5 bases of the junction left unmatched. The CDR3 has 15 amino acids. Germline-derived CDR1 and CDR2 are SGHVS and FQNEAQ. The CDR3 loop is CASSKAGAPYNEQFF. As DNA, the CDR3 is TGTGCCAGCAGCAAAGCGGGAGCTCCCTACAATGAGCAGTTCTTC.

This clonotype was recorded many times. The J gene is TRBJ2-7, the V gene TRBV28, with 7 positions matching TRBD1. Germline lookup yields CDR1 MDHEN and CDR2 SYDVKM. There are 13 residues in the CDR3. V dropped 5 bases and J dropped 4; count of bases not matched to a gene: 5. Here the CDR3 reads CASSPLDRYEQYF. The DNA of the CDR3 is TGTGCCAGCAGTCCCCTGGACAGGTACGAGCAGTACTTC.

In its sample, this clonotype was seen a few times. The V gene is TRBV6-1, the J gene TRBJ1-3; TRBD1 might be the D (5 bases). Germline assignment: CDR1 MNHNS and CDR2 SASEGT. Trimming removed 5 bases at V and 4 bases at J, with 15 bases between. The length of the CDR3 is 15 residues. The CDR3 DNA sequence: TGTGCCAGCAGTAGACAGACGGGAGCGGGAAACACCATATATTTT. Translation gives CASSRQTGAGNTIYF.